The rows below give T cell receptor beta chains drawn from one sample of a study of response to subunit inactivated influenza vaccine. TCRdb fed the RT-PCR reads into MiXCR, producing one record per CDR3 protein. The data hold fewer than 250,000 distinct CDR3 sequences, with around 14% observed a single time. The starting material was CD8+ T cells sorted from PBMCs, obtained 4 to 6 days after vaccination. The receptor set was obtained from a man in his forties or fifties who received an inactivated influenza vaccine. The CDR3 runs from the conserved cysteine through the conserved F or W. D genes are given only for firm matches.

V	J	D	CDR3
TRBV4-1	TRBJ2-7	TRBD1	CASSHLTGGGEQYF
TRBV5-1	TRBJ2-3	TRBD2	CASSYSGTSGDTQYF
TRBV27	TRBJ1-4	NA	CASTSRTSMGEKLFF
TRBV7-9	TRBJ2-1	NA	CASSPILDEQFF
TRBV19	TRBJ2-2	TRBD1	CASNTGGRYTGELFF
TRBV12-3/TRBV12-4	TRBJ2-7	NA	CASSLVSAIAYEQYF
TRBV19	TRBJ1-1	NA	CASSWQATEAFF
TRBV9	TRBJ2-3	NA	CASSVGDYGTDTQYF
TRBV24-1	TRBJ2-3	NA	CATSRGRTDTQYF
TRBV14	TRBJ2-7	TRBD2	CASSPGTSGRLEQYF
TRBV27	TRBJ2-7	NA	CAAASNPSYEQYF